Given below is one T cell receptor (beta chain) in context. This clone was observed a handful of times. It lacks a known antigen. Within one base of it there is no much larger clone, and no base qualities were kept. Using the deep immunoSEQ assay, TCR CDR3 regions were amplified from genomic DNA by multiplex PCR. Extracted genomic DNA from each cell subset was spread evenly across all wells of several immunoSEQ 96-well plates, with each plate serving as a replicate. For sorted subsets, approximately 190 ng of genomic DNA, equivalent to 30,000 or so T cell genomes, went into each replicate PCR. The purified libraries were quantified using a Qubit 3.0 fluorometer, sized with a Bioanalyzer 2100, and then quantified again using the KAPA Library Quantification kit. Every immunoSEQ 96-well plate was sequenced on a dedicated single-read 150-cycle Illumina NextSeq 550 flow cell. Concerning the study's data processing: Because only junctional sequences without quality scores were contained in the immunoSEQ output, filtering matching that applied to full-length reads could not be performed. To assign V/J genes and CDR3, sequences were annotated against IMGT germline references using PyIR, a Python wrapper for IgBLAST v1.9. Reads were removed for weak V/J assignments (E-value above 1e-6), missing CDR3, stop codons, out-of-frame junctions, or ambiguous translated residues. V3J clonotypes were defined as sequences sharing the same inferred V gene, J gene, and CDR3 amino acid sequence. The percentage overlap between two repertoires was calculated by dividing the number of shared unique clonotypes by the size of the smaller repertoire. Repertoire richness was assessed with RTK rarefaction, the Chao1 estimator, and Recon v2.1 estimates of unobserved clonotypes. Generation probabilities were computed with OLGA for all TCRbeta clonotypes obtained by the gDNA method from several donors. TCRdb stores this immuneACCESS table with in-frame sequences only. Part of the clones is absent; in the studies checked, under half of the shortfall reflects unresolved V genes, and no reason is known for the rest. For V, J and clone size, that table is used; D and trimming come from the DNA. The table for this sample lists 2.5 million or so clones; more than 90% of them were counted only once. The top ten clones comprise around 0.14% of the sample.

Donors were healthy HIV-negative adults with no recently reported acute infections or vaccinations. Every donor was a Caucasian adult residing in Nashville, Tennessee, USA. CD4+ T cells were enriched by magnetic negative selection; naive cells were then positively selected on CD45RA, and the negative fraction formed the memory subset. After blood collection by leukapheresis, PBMCs were isolated using Ficoll-Histopaque density gradient centrifugation and then cryopreserved in the vapor phase of liquid nitrogen. Analytical flow cytometry was used to check the purity and quantity of each magnetically sorted T cell population. Genomic DNA was isolated from each sorted fraction and quantified by UV absorbance on a Nanodrop 2000c. The CDR3 has 15 amino acids, counting the end cysteine and phenylalanine. Only CDR3 DNA remains: 45 bases, in frame from the first base. This entry is derived from a study of shared clonotypes between healthy human individuals (dated by TCRdb to about 2020). Regarding the study in general: Three men and a couple of women, aged 18 to 49 years, made up the cohort. Per donor, three plates each were used for CD4 naive and CD4 memory, two for CD8 naive, and one for CD8 memory. To estimate repertoire size and how much clonotype sharing occurs between individuals, the study deeply sequenced the blood TCR repertoires of about 5 healthy adults. To increase sequencing depth and limit assay-specific biases, TCR repertoire library preparation and sequencing were carried out by different laboratories using diverse techniques. Each donor's leukapheresis produced roughly between roughly 0.85 and 10 billion PBMCs.

What the research found in general, with its limitations: Sampling was restricted to blood, and TCR repertoires in tissue are likely to differ from TCR repertoires in blood. Pairwise subsampling led to the expectation that sequencing depth would affect the degree of clonotype sharing among donors. The small number of donors limited the genetic and exposure-history diversity represented. Even with the large sequencing depth, rarefaction of the sorted-subset datasets indicated that sequencing was incomplete. Estimated clonotype richness was generally larger for naive than for memory subsets. When a handful of donors were compared, the shared fraction of clonotypes was about 5.5% for naive CD4, 3.5% to 4% for naive CD8, 2% to 2.5% for memory CD4, and 0.4% for memory CD8. Compared with non-shared clonotypes, the clonotypes found in all four sorted-subset donors had higher generation probabilities.

Input material: naive CD4+ T cells sorted from blood. Per the publication, the cell subset or site label means: CD45RA+ positively selected. The V gene is TRBV21-1 and the J gene is TRBJ1-1; the table's TRBD1 call for D was not verified on the DNA. TRBV21-1 is a known pseudogene. The receptor comes from a man aged 18 to 29 in good health. The CDR3 is CASSKGDTVNTEAFF. The DNA sequence is TGTGCCAGCAGCAAAGGGGACACGGTGAACACTGAAGCTTTCTTT.